What follows are 7 T cell receptor beta chains derived from one specimen sequenced in a study of T cell responses to AZD1222 COVID-19 vaccine. TCRdb keeps only in-frame clones here, not all; method: immunoSEQ multiplex PCR. The repertoire consists of 75,000 to 95,000 clones, with 85% to 90% occurring once and the leading ten covering 2.8%. The source material was peripheral blood, sampled on day 0 of MenACWY control vaccination. Receptor source: an adult in good health.

This rearrangement joins TRBV4-1 to TRBJ2-1; 8 bases are a match to TRBD2. J lost 4 bases, V lost 4 bases, and 9 bases had no gene match. The CDR3 covers 16 residues. CDR1 and CDR2 (germline): MGHRA, YSYEKL. The CDR3 coding sequence is TGCGCCAGCAGCCCCACCGCGGGGGGCCCTTACAATGAGCAGTTCTTC. Translated, it gives CASSPTAGGPYNEQFF.

This chain connects TRBV29-1 to TRBJ2-1; 9 nucleotides agree with TRBD2. Looked up from germline, CDR1 is SQVTM and CDR2 is ANQGSEA. After removal of 5 bases from V and 10 bases from J, the junction contained 9 bases not matched to a gene. The CDR3 is 13 amino acids. CDR3 sequence: CSVPAGGPGEQFF. The CDR3 region has the DNA TGCAGCGTTCCGGCGGGGGGGCCGGGCGAGCAGTTCTTC.

About this clone itself: Different DNA sequences within this sample yield the same CDR3. This chain joins TRBV24-1 and TRBJ2-3; D unclear. The CDR3 is 14 amino acids. The germline V gene has CDR1 KGHDR and CDR2 SFDVKD. V was cut by 5 bases and J by 0 bases, with 8 bases left in between. The CDR3 nucleotides are TGTGCCACCAGTGGGGCCCTCAGCACAGATACGCAGTATTTT. Residues: CATSGALSTDTQYF.

The chain is built from TRBV28 and TRBJ1-5; D not resolved. V dropped 6 bases and J dropped 7 bases, with 13 bases sitting between them. CDR3 length equals 13 residues. CDR1 is MDHEN and CDR2 is SYDVKM in the germline V gene. The CDR3 loop reads CASRRTSSQPQHF. CDR3 nucleotide sequence: TGTGCCAGCAGGCGGACCAGCAGCCAGCCCCAGCATTTT. Based on the CDR3 plus reference TRBV28 and TRBJ1-5, the full variable domain is DVKVTQSSRYLVKRTGEKVFLECVQDMDHENMFWYRQDPGLGLRLIYFSYDVKMKEKGDIPEGYSVSREKKERFSLILESASTNQTSMYLCASRRTSSQPQHFGDGTRLSIL.

This sequence joins TRBV30 and TRBJ2-1; 12 bases are a match to TRBD2. Germline assignment: CDR1 GTSNPN and CDR2 SVGIG (reference sequence). The V and J ends lost 5 bases and 2 bases, in that order; junction bases with no gene match: 7. The length of the CDR3 is 16 residues. CDR3 nucleotide sequence: TGTGCCTGGGAAGGACCTAGCGGGGGGGCCTACAATGAGCAGTTCTTC. Its protein product is CAWEGPSGGAYNEQFF.

The V and J genes are TRBV6-1 and TRBJ1-1; D is uncertain. There are 13 residues in the CDR3. V dropped 2 bases and J dropped 5 bases, with 9 bases sitting between them. CDR1 is MNHNS, CDR2 SASEGT, per germline. In DNA form, the CDR3 reads TGTGCCAGCAGTGAAATGGGCGCAACTGAAGCTTTCTTT. This encodes CASSEMGATEAFF.

This rearrangement joins TRBV5-1 to TRBJ2-2, with 10 bases matching TRBD2. CDR3 size: 19 residues. From germline, CDR1 is SGHRS and CDR2 YFSETQ. Germline trimming cut 0 bases from V and 5 bases from J; bases unmatched to any gene: 13. CDR3 region: CASSLGPQLAGVRTGELFF. DNA of the CDR3: TGCGCCAGCAGCTTGGGCCCCCAGCTAGCGGGGGTCAGGACCGGGGAGCTGTTTTTT. Looking up the rest from reference TRBV5-1 and TRBJ2-2 gives the full variable domain: KAGVTQTPRYLIKTRGQQVTLSCSPISGHRSVSWYQQTPGQGLQFLFEYFSETQRNKGNFPGRFSGRQFSNSRSEMNVSTLELGDSALYLCASSLGPQLAGVRTGELFFGEGSRLTVL.